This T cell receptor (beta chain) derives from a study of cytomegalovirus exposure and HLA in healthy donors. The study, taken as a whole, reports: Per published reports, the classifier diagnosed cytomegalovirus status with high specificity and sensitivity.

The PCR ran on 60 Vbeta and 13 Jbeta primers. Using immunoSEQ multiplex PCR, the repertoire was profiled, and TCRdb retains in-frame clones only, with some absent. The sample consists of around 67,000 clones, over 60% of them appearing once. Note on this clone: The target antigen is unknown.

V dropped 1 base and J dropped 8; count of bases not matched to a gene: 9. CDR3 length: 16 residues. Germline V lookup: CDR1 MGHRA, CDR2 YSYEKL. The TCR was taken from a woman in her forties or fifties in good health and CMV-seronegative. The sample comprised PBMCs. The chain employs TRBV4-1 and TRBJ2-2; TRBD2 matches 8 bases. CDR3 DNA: TGCGCCAGCAGCCAAGTGGCTAGCGGGTTCGGGGGGGAGCTGTTTTTT. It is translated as CASSQVASGFGGELFF.